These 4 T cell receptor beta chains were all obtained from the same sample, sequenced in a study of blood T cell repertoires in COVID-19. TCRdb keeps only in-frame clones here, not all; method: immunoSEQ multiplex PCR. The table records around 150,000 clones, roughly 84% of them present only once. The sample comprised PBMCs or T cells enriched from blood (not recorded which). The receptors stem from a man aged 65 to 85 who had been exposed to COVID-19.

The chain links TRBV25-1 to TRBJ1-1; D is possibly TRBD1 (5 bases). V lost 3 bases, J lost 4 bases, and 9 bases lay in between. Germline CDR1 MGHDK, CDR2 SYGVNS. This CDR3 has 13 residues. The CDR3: CASSDAGGTEAFF. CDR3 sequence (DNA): TGTGCCAGCAGTGACGCGGGGGGCACTGAAGCTTTCTTT.

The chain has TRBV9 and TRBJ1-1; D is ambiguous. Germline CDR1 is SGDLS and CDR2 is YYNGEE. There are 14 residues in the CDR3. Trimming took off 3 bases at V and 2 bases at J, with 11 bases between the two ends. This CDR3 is CASSAGSGNTEAFF. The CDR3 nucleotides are TGTGCCAGCAGCGCCGGGTCGGGTAACACTGAAGCTTTCTTT.

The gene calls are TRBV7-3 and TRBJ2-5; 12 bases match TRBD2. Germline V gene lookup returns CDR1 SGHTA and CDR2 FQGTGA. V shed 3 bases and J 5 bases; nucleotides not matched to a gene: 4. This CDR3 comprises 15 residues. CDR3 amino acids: CASSFGTSGRETQYF. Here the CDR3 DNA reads TGTGCCAGCAGCTTTGGGACTAGCGGGCGGGAGACCCAGTACTTC.

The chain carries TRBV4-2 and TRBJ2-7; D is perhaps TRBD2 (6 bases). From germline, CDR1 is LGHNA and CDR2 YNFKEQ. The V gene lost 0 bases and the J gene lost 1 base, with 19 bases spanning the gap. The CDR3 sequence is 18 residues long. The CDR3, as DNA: TGTGCCAGCAGCCAAGATCGGTTCGGACTATGGGGATCCTACGAGCAGTACTTC. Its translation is CASSQDRFGLWGSYEQYF.